This T cell receptor beta chain was recovered during a study of Ad26.COV2.S vaccination and SARS-CoV-2 variants. Study findings and constraints: Placebo recipients had lower spike-specific TCR breadth than vaccine recipients. Substantial response breadth was reportedly seen for spike-specific CD8+ and CD4+ T cells after vaccination.

A remark on this clone: Antigen unknown.

Assay used: immunoSEQ multiplex PCR; TCRdb lists only in-frame clones, some missing. Seen here are around 350,000 clones, just over 90% observed once, and the top ten hold under 4%. The clonotype was recovered from a human donor who had recovered from COVID-19. The sample here was peripheral blood, taken after recovery from COVID-19.

In DNA, the CDR3 is TGTGCCAGCAGCACTGGACAGGGATCCCCGAGAGGCTACACCTTC. Translating it yields CASSTGQGSPRGYTF. This chain joins TRBV2 and TRBJ1-2, with 8 nucleotides matching TRBD1. The CDR3 runs to 15 residues. The V gene end was trimmed by 6 bases and the J gene end by 8 bases; junction bases not matched to a gene: 14. Germline CDR1 reads SNHLY; CDR2 reads FYNNEI. Full variable domain (rest looked up from reference TRBV2 and TRBJ1-2): EPEVTQTPSHQVTQMGQEVILRCVPISNHLYFYWYRQILGQKVEFLVSFYNNEISEKSEIFDDQFSVERPDGSNFTLKIRSTKLEDSAMYFCASSTGQGSPRGYTFGSGTRLTVV.